This is a list of T cell receptor beta chains from one sample in a study of spatial heterogeneity in lung cancer. MiXCR was run by TCRdb on the 5' RACE reads, yielding one entry per CDR3 protein. The data hold about 39,000 distinct CDR3 sequences, with 3.1% observed a single time. Material: normal lung tissue next to the tumor, obtained at surgery. These receptor sequences come from a male donor with early-stage non-small cell lung cancer. The CDR3 runs from the conserved cysteine through the conserved F or W. A D gene is named only where the DNA matches it firmly. Some rows mark clone size as missing; the rest say once, few, many or name a class of expanded clone.

11	many	TRBV20-1	TRBJ2-3	TRBD1	CSARDWDRVYF	TGCAGTGCTAGAGATTGGGACAGGGTCTATTTT
17	many	TRBV4-3	TRBJ2-3	NA	CASSQDWSSARTDTQYF	TGCGCCAGCAGCCAAGATTGGTCTAGCGCCCGAACAGATACGCAGTATTTT
13	many	TRBV12-3/TRBV12-4	TRBJ2-7	NA	CASSFTGTYEQYF	TGTGCCAGCAGTTTTACAGGGACCTACGAGCAGTACTTC
15	many	TRBV2	TRBJ2-6	NA	CASRDSLSGANVLTF	TGTGCCAGCAGAGACAGCCTCTCTGGGGCCAACGTCCTGACTTTC
15	many	TRBV9	TRBJ1-2	NA	CASSVVAGPGKGYTF	TGTGCCAGCAGCGTAGTGGCAGGGCCGGGGAAAGGCTACACCTTC
15	few	TRBV20-1	TRBJ2-3	TRBD2	CSASKLAGVGDTQYF	TGCAGTGCTAGCAAACTAGCGGGAGTCGGTGATACGCAGTATTTT
14	many	TRBV20-1	TRBJ1-6	TRBD1	CSAIRDRTHSPLHF	TGCAGTGCTATCCGGGACAGGACGCATTCACCCCTCCACTTT
16	few	TRBV7-9	TRBJ2-6	NA	CASIGGLSSGANVLTF	TGTGCCAGCATTGGGGGCCTCAGCTCTGGGGCCAACGTCCTGACTTTC
14	many	TRBV6-6	TRBJ1-5	TRBD1	CASTNTGDGQPQHF	TGTGCCAGCACCAATACAGGGGATGGTCAGCCCCAGCATTTT
12	many	TRBV12-3/TRBV12-4	TRBJ2-5	NA	CASGILQETQYF	TGTGCCAGCGGAATACTCCAAGAGACCCAGTACTTC
11	many	TRBV3-1	TRBJ1-2	NA	CASSQDSGYTF	TGTGCCAGCAGCCAAGACAGCGGCTACACCTTC
15	many	TRBV5-1	TRBJ2-7	NA	CASSLGQGRSYEQYF	TGCGCCAGCAGCTTGGGGCAGGGTCGTTCCTACGAGCAGTACTTC
11	many	TRBV28	TRBJ2-7	NA	CASSPLYEQYF	TGTGCCAGCAGTCCCCTCTACGAGCAGTACTTC
13	many	TRBV6-2/TRBV6-3	TRBJ1-6	NA	CASRDSKNSPLHF	TGTGCCAGCCGGGACTCGAAGAATTCACCCCTCCACTTT
15	many	TRBV2	TRBJ1-5	NA	CASTSQDSRNQPQHF	TGTGCCAGCACTAGTCAGGACAGTCGCAATCAGCCCCAGCATTTT
15	few	TRBV6-5	TRBJ2-2	NA	CASSYSDTNTGELFF	TGTGCCAGCAGTTACTCAGATACGAACACCGGGGAGCTGTTTTTT
13	many	TRBV12-3/TRBV12-4	TRBJ2-5	NA	CASRLTGQETQYF	TGTGCCAGCAGACTAACGGGTCAAGAGACCCAGTACTTC
13	many	TRBV29-1	TRBJ2-1	NA	CSVKLGSYNEQFF	TGCAGCGTTAAACTAGGCTCCTACAATGAGCAGTTCTTC
14	many	TRBV5-1	TRBJ2-7	NA	CASSLEGGPLEQYF	TGCGCCAGCAGCTTGGAAGGGGGACCGCTCGAGCAGTACTTC
17	many	TRBV20-1	TRBJ1-4	NA	CSARDLAREGPDEKLFF	TGCAGTGCTAGAGATTTGGCCAGGGAAGGACCGGATGAAAAACTGTTTTTT
15	many	TRBV18	TRBJ2-7	NA	CASSPPGDGHYEQYF	TGTGCCAGCTCACCACCGGGGGACGGGCACTACGAGCAGTACTTC
14	many	TRBV20-1	TRBJ2-1	NA	CSASGVRDYNEQFF	TGCAGTGCTAGTGGCGTGCGGGACTACAATGAGCAGTTCTTC
16	many	TRBV7-9	TRBJ1-3	NA	CASSLGVIVTGNTIYF	TGTGCCAGCAGCTTAGGGGTCATCGTAACTGGAAACACCATATATTTT
15	many	TRBV20-1	TRBJ1-1	TRBD1	CSARARDRGNTEAFF	TGCAGTGCTAGGGCCCGGGACAGGGGGAACACTGAAGCTTTCTTT
15	NA	TRBV7-8	TRBJ2-3	NA	CASSLGGFSTDTQYF	TGTGCCAGCAGCTTGGGCGGGTTTAGCACAGATACGCAGTATTTT
12	many	TRBV7-2	TRBJ1-6	NA	CASSLSRPPLHF	TGTGCCAGCAGCCTATCTCGTCCACCCCTCCACTTT
14	many	TRBV27	TRBJ1-6	NA	CASSPRGGESPLHF	TGTGCCAGCAGTCCCCGCGGAGGAGAATCACCCCTCCACTTT
18	many	TRBV7-3	TRBJ2-1	NA	CASSLRDSRGHSYNEQFF	TGTGCCAGCAGCTTAAGGGATTCTCGGGGGCACTCCTACAATGAGCAGTTCTTC